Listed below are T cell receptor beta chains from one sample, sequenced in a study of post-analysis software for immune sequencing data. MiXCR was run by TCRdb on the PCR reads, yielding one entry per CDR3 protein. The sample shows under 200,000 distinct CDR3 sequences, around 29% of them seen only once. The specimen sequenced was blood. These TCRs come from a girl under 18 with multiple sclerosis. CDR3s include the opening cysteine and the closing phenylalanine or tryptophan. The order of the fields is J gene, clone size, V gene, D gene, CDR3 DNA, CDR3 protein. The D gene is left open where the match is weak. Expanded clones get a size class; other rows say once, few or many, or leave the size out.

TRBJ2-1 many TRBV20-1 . TGCAGTGCTAGAGGGGTTTCAGGGTTCGATGAGCAGTTCTTC CSARGVSGFDEQFF
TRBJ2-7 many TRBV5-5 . TGTGCCAGCAGCCCCCACCAGGGTACCAGCTCCTACGAGCAGTACTTC CASSPHQGTSSYEQYF
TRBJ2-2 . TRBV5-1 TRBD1 TGCGCCAGCAGCGTCCGGGACAGTCGGAGCGGGGAGCTGTTTTTT CASSVRDSRSGELFF
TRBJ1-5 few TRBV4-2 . TGTGCCAGCAGCCACGGGCAGACCAGTCAGCCCCAGCATTTT CASSHGQTSQPQHF
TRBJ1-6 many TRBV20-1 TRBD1 TGCAGTGCTCCTCCGGGACAGGGGGCAGCTGGGGATAATTCACCCCTCCACTTT CSAPPGQGAAGDNSPLHF
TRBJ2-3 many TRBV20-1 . TGCAGTGCTAGAGTGGGGACACTTCCAACTTATCCAGATACGCAGTATTTT CSARVGTLPTYPDTQYF
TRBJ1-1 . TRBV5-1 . TGCGCCAGCAGCTTGTTTGGGGACAAGGGCGAAGCTTTCTTT CASSLFGDKGEAFF
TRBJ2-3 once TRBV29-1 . TGCAGCCTACGTAAGCGGAAGGTCACAGATACGCAGTATTTT CSLRKRKVTDTQYF
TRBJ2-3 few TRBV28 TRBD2 TGTGCCAGCAGCCACGGGGGGAGGAATCCCTTCACAGATACGCAGTATTTT CASSHGGRNPFTDTQYF
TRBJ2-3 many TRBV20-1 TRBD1 TGCAGTGCTGCGGACAGGGCTAGCACAGATACGCAGTATTTT CSAADRASTDTQYF
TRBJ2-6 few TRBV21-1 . TGTGCCAGCAGCAGGTGGGGACAGGTCTTTTCCGTCCTGACTTTC CASSRWGQVFSVLTF
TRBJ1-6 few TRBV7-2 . TGTGCCAGCAGCTTACAGGGTAATCACAATTCACCCCTCCACTTT CASSLQGNHNSPLHF
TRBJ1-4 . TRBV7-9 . TGTGCCAGCAGCTTATTCGAGTTTGGTGAAAAACTGTTTTTT CASSLFEFGEKLFF
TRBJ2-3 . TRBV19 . TGTGCCAGTAGTCAATCCGGGGGCCTCACAGATATGCAGTATTTT CASSQSGGLTDMQYF
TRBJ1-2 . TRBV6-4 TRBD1 TGTGCCAGGATTGGGGGAACCGGGACAGGGGCCTATGGCTACACCTTC CARIGGTGTGAYGYTF
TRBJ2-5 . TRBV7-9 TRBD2 TGTGCCAGCACCCCTAGCGGGGGAGAGACCCAGTACTTC CASTPSGGETQYF
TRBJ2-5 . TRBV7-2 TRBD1 TGTGCCAGCAGCTTAGGGGACAGGAGGCAGACCCAGTACTTC CASSLGDRRQTQYF
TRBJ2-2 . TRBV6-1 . TGTGCCAGCATCCCGAGCGGACTCATCGTCACCGGGGAGCTGTTTTTT CASIPSGLIVTGELFF
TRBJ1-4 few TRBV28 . TGTGCCAGCACCCCCCTGGGGATGGGATCAAATGAAAAACTGTTTTTT CASTPLGMGSNEKLFF
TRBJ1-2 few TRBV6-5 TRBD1 TGTGCCAGCAGTTACGGGCAGGGGGCAGGTGGCTACACCTTC CASSYGQGAGGYTF
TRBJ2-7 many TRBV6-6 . TGTGCCAGCAGTCCCCACCTTTACGAGCAGTACTTC CASSPHLYEQYF
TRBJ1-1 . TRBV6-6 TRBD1 TGTGCCAGCAGTTACGGGGAGGACAGGGGTTCCACTGAAGCTTTCTTT CASSYGEDRGSTEAFF
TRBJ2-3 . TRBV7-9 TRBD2 TGTGCCAGCAGCTTAGCACTAGCGGGGTCGACAGATACGCAGTATTTT CASSLALAGSTDTQYF
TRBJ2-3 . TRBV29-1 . TGCAGCGTCCGGGGTGATCCCCTCACAGATACGCAGTATTTT CSVRGDPLTDTQYF
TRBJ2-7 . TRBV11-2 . TGTGCCAGCAGCTTTCGACCGTCGGGCGAGCAGTACTTC CASSFRPSGEQYF
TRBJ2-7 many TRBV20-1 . TGCAGTGCTGTGCATCTAGTTGGATTCTACGAGCAGTACTTC CSAVHLVGFYEQYF
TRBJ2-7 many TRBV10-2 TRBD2 TGCGCCAGCAGTCGAGCCGGGACTAGCGGGAGCTACGAGCAGTACTTC CASSRAGTSGSYEQYF
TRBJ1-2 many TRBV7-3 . TGTGCCAGCAGCTTAACTGGGCAGGGGAAGTCGGGCTACACCTTC CASSLTGQGKSGYTF
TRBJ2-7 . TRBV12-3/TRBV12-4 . TGTGCCAGCAGCCCCCGGATCAATGAGCAGTACTTC CASSPRINEQYF
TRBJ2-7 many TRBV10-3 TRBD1 TGTGCCATCAGTGAGTCAGGCCAGGGGGCCTACGAGCAGTACTTC CAISESGQGAYEQYF
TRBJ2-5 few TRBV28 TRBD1 TGTGCCAGCAGTCCCCCGGGACAGGCAATGTACTTC CASSPPGQAMYF
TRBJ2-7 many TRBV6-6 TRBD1 TGTGCCAGCAGTACTGACAGGGGGCACTTCCCTTACTTCGAGCAGTACTTC CASSTDRGHFPYFEQYF
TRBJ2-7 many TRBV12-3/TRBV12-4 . TGTGCCAGCACCTTATTACTCGGGGGCGAGCAGTACTTC CASTLLLGGEQYF
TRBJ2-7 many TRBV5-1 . TGCGCCAGCAGCTTAAAACTCCTAGGTTCGGGAGAACCATCCTACGAGCAGTACTTC CASSLKLLGSGEPSYEQYF
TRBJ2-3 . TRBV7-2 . TGTGCCAGCAGCTCATCGTGGGGGAGCACAGATGCGCAGTATTTT CASSSSWGSTDAQYF
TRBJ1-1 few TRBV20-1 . TGCAGTGCTAGAGAGGGCCGGGAAGCTTTCTTT CSAREGREAFF
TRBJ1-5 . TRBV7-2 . TGTGCCAGCAGCTTAGATTATCGCAATCAGCCCCAGCATTTT CASSLDYRNQPQHF
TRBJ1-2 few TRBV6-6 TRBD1 TGTGCCAGCAGTTACGAGACAGGGGCTTTCCTAGGCACCTTC CASSYETGAFLGTF
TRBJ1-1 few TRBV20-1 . TGCAGTGCTAGAGAATCCGGCGGTCCCACTGAAGCTTTCTTT CSARESGGPTEAFF
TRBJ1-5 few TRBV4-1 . TGCGCCAGCAGCCAAGTGGGAGGACAGTGCAATCAGCCCCAGCATTTT CASSQVGGQCNQPQHF
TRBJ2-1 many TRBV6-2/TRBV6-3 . TGTGCCAGCACCCAGGTTGGTAGCGTAAACAATGAGCAGTTCTTC CASTQVGSVNNEQFF
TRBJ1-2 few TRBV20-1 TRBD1 TGCAGTGTCCCGGGACAGGGGTTAACGGGGTATGGCTACACCTTC CSVPGQGLTGYGYTF
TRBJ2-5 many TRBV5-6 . TGTGCCAGCAGCCGCGGGACGGAATACCAAGAGACCCAGTACTTC CASSRGTEYQETQYF
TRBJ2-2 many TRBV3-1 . TGTGCCAGCAGCCAAGTTGAGTGGACTCGAAACACCGGGGAGCTGTTTTTT CASSQVEWTRNTGELFF
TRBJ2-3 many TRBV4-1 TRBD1 TGCGCCAGCAGACCCGGGACAGGGGTTGGAGATACGCAGTATTTT CASRPGTGVGDTQYF